Reported below is one T cell receptor (beta chain). Its antigen remains unidentified. These data belong to a study of T cell responses to AZD1222 COVID-19 vaccine. Overall study results and limits: Nearly half of spike-specific TCRs reportedly go after variant regions that carry no mutations. In a largely white British group with more females than males, clonal diversity was possibly underestimated.

V lost 0 bases, J lost 3 bases, and 12 bases lay in between. CDR3 length equals 15 residues. Germline CDR1 is SGHRS and CDR2 is YFSETQ. TCRdb's copy holds only in-frame clones and misses some; the assay was immunoSEQ multiplex PCR. Counted here are 80,000 to 95,000 clones, 90% occurring once; the ten biggest clones make up approximately 5%. This TCR was sampled from an adult who received the AZD1222 COVID-19 vaccine. The chain is built from TRBV5-1 and TRBJ1-1; D is ambiguous. Sequenced here: peripheral blood, sampled 28 days after the second AZD1222 dose. The CDR3, as DNA: TGCGCCAGCAGCTTGGTACCCGGTCCCTACACTGAAGCTTTCTTT. It codes for CASSLVPGPYTEAFF.